This T cell receptor (beta chain) was captured by sequencing in a study of blood T cell repertoires in COVID-19. Across the whole study: Some COVID-19 samples were acute and others convalescent; all came from the United States, Italy and Spain.

CDR3 size: 12 residues. The germline V gene encodes CDR1 SGHNT and CDR2 YENEEA. The V end was cut by 0 bases, the J end by 7 bases, with 6 bases between. In the original analysis: Quantification of nucleated cells was approximated via reference gene primer amplification. Method: immunoSEQ multiplex PCR; TCRdb's copy keeps in-frame clones and lacks some. V, J and clone size reflect that table, while D and trimming were determined from the DNA. The table shows about 350,000 clones, with about 91% occurring only once. V and J are TRBV11-3 and TRBJ2-5; D ambiguous. Source material: peripheral blood. This TCR derives from a man aged 25 to 40 with COVID-19, enrolled during active disease. The CDR3 region has the DNA TGTGCCAGCAGCTTAGATGGAGCGACCCAGTACTTC. This gives the protein CASSLDGATQYF.